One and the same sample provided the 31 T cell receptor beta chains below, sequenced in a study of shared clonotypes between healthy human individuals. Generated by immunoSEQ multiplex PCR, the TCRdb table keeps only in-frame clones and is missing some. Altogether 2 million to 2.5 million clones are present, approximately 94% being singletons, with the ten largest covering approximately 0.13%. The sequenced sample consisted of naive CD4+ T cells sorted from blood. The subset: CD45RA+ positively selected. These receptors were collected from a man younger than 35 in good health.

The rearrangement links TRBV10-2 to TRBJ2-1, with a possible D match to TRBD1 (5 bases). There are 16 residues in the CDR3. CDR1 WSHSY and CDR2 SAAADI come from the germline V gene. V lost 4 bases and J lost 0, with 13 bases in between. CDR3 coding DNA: TGCGCCAGCAGTGGGGCAGGGTTGAGCTCCTACAATGAGCAGTTCTTC. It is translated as CASSGAGLSSYNEQFF.

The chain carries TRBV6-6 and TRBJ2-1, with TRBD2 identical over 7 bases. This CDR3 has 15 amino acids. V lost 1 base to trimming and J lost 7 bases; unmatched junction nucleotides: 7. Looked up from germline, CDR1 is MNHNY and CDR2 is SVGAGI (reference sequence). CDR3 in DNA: TGTGCCAGCAGTTACTATGCGGGAGTAGGGAATGAGCAGTTCTTC. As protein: CASSYYAGVGNEQFF.

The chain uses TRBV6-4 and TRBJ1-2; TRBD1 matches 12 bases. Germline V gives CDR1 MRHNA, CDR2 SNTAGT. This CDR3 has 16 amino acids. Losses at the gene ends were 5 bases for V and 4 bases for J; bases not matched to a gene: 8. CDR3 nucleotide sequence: TGTGCCAGCAGTCTCCACGGGACAGGGGGCGTCTATGGCTACACCTTC. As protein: CASSLHGTGGVYGYTF.

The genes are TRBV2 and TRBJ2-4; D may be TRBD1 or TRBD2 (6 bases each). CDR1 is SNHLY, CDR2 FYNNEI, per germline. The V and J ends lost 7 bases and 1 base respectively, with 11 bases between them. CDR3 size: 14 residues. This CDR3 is CASTWGAAKNIQYF. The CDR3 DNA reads TGTGCCAGCACTTGGGGGGCGGCCAAAAACATTCAGTACTTC. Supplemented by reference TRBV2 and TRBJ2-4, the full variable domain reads EPEVTQTPSHQVTQMGQEVILRCVPISNHLYFYWYRQILGQKVEFLVSFYNNEISEKSEIFDDQFSVERPDGSNFTLKIRSTKLEDSAMYFCASTWGAAKNIQYFGAGTRLSVL.

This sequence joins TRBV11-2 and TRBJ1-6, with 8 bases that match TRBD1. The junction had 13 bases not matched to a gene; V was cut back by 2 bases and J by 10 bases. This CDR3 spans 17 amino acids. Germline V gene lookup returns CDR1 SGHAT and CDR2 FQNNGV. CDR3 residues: CASSLFTQTGAHSPLHF. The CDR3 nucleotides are TGTGCCAGCAGCTTATTCACTCAGACAGGGGCTCACTCACCCCTCCACTTT.

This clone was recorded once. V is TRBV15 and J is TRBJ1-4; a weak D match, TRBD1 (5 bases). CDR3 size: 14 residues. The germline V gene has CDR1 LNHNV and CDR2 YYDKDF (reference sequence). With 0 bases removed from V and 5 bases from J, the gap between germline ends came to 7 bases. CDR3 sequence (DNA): TGTGCCACCAGCAGAGATACAGGAAATGAAAAACTGTTTTTT. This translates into CATSRDTGNEKLFF.

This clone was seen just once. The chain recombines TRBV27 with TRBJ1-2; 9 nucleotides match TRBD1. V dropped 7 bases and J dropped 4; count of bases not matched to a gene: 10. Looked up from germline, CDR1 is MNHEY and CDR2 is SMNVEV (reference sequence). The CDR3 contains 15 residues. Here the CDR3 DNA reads TGTGCCAGCACGAGGGGGGGACAGGGTTCCTATGGCTACACCTTC. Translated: CASTRGGQGSYGYTF.

The CDR3 sequence: CASSRQVDEKLFF. DNA for the CDR3: TGTGCCAGCAGTCGACAGGTTGATGAAAAACTGTTTTTT. The chain has TRBV9 and TRBJ1-4; weak D call: TRBD1 (6 bases). The germline gives CDR1 SGDLS, CDR2 YYNGEE. V was clipped by 5 bases and J by 6 bases, with 11 bases between them. The CDR3 sequence is 13 residues long.

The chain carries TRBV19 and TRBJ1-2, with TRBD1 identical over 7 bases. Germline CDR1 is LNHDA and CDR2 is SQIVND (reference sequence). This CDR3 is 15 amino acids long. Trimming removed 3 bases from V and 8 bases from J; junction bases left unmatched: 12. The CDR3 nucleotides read TGTGCCAGTAGTATTGGGGGGACAGCCGCTCGGGGCTACACCTTC. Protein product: CASSIGGTAARGYTF.

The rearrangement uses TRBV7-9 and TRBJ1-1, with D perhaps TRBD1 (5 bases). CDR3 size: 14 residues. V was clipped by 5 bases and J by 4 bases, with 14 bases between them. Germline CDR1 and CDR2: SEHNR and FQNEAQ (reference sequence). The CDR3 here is CASSPQDFATEAFF. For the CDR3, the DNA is TGTGCCAGCAGCCCACAGGATTTTGCCACTGAAGCTTTCTTT.

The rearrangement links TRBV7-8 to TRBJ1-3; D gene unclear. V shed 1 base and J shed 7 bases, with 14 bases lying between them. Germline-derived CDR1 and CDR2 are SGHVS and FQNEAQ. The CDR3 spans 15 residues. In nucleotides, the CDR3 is TGTGCCAGCAGCTTAGGAGTTTCTCGGCCGAACACCATATATTTT. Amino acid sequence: CASSLGVSRPNTIYF. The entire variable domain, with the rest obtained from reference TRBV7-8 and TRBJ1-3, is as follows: GAGVSQSPRYKVAKRGQDVALRCDPISGHVSLFWYQQALGQGPEFLTYFQNEAQLDKSGLPSDRFFAERPEGSVSTLKIQRTQQEDSAVYLCASSLGVSRPNTIYFGEGSWLTVV.

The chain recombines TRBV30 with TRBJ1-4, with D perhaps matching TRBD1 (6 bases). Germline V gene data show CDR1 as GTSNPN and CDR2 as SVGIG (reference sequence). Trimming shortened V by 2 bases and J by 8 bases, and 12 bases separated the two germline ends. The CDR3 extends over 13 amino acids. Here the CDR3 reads CAWSKGGSEKLFF. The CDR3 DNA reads TGTGCCTGGAGTAAGGGGGGATCCGAAAAACTGTTTTTT.

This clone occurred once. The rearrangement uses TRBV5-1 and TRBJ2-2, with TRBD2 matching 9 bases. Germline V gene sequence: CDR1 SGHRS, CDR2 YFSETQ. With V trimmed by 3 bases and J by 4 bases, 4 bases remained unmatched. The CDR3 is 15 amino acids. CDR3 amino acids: CASSWLAGSTGELFF. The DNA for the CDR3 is TGCGCCAGCAGCTGGCTAGCGGGGAGCACCGGGGAGCTGTTTTTT.

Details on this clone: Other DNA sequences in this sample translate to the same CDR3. CDR3 DNA sequence: TGTGCCATCACTCGGGACAGGGATTCACCCCTCCACTTT. This translates into CAITRDRDSPLHF. The V and J genes are TRBV10-3 and TRBJ1-6; 9 nucleotides match TRBD1. J was trimmed by 8 bases and V by 7 bases; bases with no gene match: 3. This CDR3 has 13 residues. Germline V gene sequence: CDR1 ENHRY, CDR2 SYGVKD.

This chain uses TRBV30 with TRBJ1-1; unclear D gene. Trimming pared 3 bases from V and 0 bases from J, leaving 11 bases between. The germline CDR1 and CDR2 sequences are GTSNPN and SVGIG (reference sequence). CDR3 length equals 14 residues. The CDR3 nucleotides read TGTGCCTGGAGCCGTTCAGCGATGAACACTGAAGCTTTCTTT. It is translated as CAWSRSAMNTEAFF.

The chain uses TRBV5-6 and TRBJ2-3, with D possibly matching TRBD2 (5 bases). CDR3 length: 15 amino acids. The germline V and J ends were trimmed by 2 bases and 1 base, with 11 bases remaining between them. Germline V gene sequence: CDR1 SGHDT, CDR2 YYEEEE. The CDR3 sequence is CASSFGGFGTDTQYF. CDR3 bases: TGTGCCAGCAGCTTCGGAGGATTCGGCACAGATACGCAGTATTTT.

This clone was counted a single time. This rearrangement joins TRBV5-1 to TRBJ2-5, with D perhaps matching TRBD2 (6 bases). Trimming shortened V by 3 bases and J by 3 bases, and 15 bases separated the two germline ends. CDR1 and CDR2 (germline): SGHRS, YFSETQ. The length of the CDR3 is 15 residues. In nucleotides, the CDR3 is TGCGCCAGCAGCTCCGCCCTGGGAGGAGAAGAGACCCAGTACTTC. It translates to CASSSALGGEETQYF. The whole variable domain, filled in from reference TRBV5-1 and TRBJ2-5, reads KAGVTQTPRYLIKTRGQQVTLSCSPISGHRSVSWYQQTPGQGLQFLFEYFSETQRNKGNFPGRFSGRQFSNSRSEMNVSTLELGDSALYLCASSSALGGEETQYFGPGTRLLVL.

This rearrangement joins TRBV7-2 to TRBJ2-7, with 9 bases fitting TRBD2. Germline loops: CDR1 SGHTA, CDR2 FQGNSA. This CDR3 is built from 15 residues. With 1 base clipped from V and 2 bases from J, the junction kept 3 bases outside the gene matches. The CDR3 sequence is CASSLDAGGPYEQYF. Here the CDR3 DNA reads TGTGCCAGCAGCTTAGACGCGGGAGGGCCCTACGAGCAGTACTTC.

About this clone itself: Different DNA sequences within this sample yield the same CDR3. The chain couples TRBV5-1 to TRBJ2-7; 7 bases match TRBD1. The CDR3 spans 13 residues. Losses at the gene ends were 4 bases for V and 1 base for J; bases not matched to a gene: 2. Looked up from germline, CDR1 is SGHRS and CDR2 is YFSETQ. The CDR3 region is CASSRGQSYEQYF. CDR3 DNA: TGCGCCAGCAGCAGGGGGCAGTCCTACGAGCAGTACTTC.

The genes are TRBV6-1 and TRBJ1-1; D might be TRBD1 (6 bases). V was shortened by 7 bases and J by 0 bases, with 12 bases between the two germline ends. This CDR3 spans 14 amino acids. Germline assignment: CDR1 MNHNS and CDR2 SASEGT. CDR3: CASNTGIMNTEAFF. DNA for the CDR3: TGTGCCAGCAACACAGGGATTATGAACACTGAAGCTTTCTTT.

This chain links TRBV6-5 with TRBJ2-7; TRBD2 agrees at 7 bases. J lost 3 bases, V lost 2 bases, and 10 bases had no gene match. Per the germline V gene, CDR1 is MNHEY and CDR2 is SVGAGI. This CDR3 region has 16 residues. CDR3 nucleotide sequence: TGTGCCAGCAGTTACCGAGGGTGGGAGGGCGACTACGAGCAGTACTTC. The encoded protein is CASSYRGWEGDYEQYF.

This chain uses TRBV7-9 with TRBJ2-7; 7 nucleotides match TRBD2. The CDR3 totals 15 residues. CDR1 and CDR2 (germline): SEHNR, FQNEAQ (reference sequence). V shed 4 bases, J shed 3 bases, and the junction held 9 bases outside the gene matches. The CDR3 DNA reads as TGTGCCAGCAGCTCCACTCTCCGGGACTACTACGAGCAGTACTTC. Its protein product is CASSSTLRDYYEQYF.

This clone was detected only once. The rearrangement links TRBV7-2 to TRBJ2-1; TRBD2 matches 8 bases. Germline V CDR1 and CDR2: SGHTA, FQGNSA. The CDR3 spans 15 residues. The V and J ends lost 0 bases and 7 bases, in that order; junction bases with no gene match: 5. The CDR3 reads CASSLALERENEQFF. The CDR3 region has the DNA TGTGCCAGCAGCTTAGCGCTCGAGCGGGAGAATGAGCAGTTCTTC.

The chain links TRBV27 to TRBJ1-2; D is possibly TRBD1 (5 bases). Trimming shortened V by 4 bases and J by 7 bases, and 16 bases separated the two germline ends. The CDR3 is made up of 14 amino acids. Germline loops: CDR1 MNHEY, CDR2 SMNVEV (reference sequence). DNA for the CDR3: TGTGCCAGCAGTTCCCAGACAGTAACGGGTGGCTACACCTTC. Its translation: CASSSQTVTGGYTF.

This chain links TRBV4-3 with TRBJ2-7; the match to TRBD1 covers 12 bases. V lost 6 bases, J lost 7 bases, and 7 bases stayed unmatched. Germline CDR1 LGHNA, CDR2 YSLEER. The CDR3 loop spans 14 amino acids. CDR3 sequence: CASSRGQGAREQYF. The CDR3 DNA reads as TGCGCCAGCAGTCGGGGACAGGGGGCAAGGGAGCAGTACTTC.

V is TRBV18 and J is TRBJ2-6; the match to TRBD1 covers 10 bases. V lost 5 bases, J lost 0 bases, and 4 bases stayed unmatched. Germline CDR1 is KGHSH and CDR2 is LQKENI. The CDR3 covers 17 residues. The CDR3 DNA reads TGTGCCAGCTCAAGGCGACAGGGGGCCTCTGGGGCCAACGTCCTGACTTTC. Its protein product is CASSRRQGASGANVLTF.

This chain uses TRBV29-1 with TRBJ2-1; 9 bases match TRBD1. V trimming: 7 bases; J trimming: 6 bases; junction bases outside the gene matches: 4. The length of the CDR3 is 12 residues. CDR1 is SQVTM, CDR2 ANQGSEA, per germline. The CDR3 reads CSADRGGNEQFF. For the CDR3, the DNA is TGCAGCGCAGACAGGGGGGGCAATGAGCAGTTCTTC.

The CDR3 loop reads CAWRPPGLILEQYF. The CDR3 DNA reads as TGTGCCTGGCGTCCACCGGGACTTATCCTGGAGCAGTACTTC. The chain couples TRBV30 to TRBJ2-7, with a possible D match to TRBD2 (6 bases). V was trimmed by 5 bases and J by 7 bases, leaving 21 bases between them. CDR3 length: 14 amino acids. Per germline, CDR1 GTSNPN and CDR2 SVGIG (reference sequence).

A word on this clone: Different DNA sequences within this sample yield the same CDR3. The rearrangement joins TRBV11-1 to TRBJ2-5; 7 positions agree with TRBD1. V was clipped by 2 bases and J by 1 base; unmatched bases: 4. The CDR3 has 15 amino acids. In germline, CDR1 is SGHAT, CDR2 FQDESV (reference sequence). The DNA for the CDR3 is TGTGCCAGCAGCTTAAGTTCAGGGGGCCAAGAGACCCAGTACTTC. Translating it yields CASSLSSGGQETQYF.

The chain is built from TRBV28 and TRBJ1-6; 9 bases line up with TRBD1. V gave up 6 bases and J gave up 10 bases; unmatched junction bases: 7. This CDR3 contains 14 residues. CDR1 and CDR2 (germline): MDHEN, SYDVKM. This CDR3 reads CASRLQGARSPLHF. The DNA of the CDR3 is TGTGCCAGCAGATTACAGGGGGCAAGATCACCCCTCCACTTT.

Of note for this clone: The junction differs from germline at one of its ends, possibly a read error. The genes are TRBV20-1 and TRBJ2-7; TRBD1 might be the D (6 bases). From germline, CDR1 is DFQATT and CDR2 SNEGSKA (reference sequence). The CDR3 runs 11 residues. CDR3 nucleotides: TGCAGTGCTAGATTCGGCTCAGGGGAACGCTTC. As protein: CSARFGSGERF.